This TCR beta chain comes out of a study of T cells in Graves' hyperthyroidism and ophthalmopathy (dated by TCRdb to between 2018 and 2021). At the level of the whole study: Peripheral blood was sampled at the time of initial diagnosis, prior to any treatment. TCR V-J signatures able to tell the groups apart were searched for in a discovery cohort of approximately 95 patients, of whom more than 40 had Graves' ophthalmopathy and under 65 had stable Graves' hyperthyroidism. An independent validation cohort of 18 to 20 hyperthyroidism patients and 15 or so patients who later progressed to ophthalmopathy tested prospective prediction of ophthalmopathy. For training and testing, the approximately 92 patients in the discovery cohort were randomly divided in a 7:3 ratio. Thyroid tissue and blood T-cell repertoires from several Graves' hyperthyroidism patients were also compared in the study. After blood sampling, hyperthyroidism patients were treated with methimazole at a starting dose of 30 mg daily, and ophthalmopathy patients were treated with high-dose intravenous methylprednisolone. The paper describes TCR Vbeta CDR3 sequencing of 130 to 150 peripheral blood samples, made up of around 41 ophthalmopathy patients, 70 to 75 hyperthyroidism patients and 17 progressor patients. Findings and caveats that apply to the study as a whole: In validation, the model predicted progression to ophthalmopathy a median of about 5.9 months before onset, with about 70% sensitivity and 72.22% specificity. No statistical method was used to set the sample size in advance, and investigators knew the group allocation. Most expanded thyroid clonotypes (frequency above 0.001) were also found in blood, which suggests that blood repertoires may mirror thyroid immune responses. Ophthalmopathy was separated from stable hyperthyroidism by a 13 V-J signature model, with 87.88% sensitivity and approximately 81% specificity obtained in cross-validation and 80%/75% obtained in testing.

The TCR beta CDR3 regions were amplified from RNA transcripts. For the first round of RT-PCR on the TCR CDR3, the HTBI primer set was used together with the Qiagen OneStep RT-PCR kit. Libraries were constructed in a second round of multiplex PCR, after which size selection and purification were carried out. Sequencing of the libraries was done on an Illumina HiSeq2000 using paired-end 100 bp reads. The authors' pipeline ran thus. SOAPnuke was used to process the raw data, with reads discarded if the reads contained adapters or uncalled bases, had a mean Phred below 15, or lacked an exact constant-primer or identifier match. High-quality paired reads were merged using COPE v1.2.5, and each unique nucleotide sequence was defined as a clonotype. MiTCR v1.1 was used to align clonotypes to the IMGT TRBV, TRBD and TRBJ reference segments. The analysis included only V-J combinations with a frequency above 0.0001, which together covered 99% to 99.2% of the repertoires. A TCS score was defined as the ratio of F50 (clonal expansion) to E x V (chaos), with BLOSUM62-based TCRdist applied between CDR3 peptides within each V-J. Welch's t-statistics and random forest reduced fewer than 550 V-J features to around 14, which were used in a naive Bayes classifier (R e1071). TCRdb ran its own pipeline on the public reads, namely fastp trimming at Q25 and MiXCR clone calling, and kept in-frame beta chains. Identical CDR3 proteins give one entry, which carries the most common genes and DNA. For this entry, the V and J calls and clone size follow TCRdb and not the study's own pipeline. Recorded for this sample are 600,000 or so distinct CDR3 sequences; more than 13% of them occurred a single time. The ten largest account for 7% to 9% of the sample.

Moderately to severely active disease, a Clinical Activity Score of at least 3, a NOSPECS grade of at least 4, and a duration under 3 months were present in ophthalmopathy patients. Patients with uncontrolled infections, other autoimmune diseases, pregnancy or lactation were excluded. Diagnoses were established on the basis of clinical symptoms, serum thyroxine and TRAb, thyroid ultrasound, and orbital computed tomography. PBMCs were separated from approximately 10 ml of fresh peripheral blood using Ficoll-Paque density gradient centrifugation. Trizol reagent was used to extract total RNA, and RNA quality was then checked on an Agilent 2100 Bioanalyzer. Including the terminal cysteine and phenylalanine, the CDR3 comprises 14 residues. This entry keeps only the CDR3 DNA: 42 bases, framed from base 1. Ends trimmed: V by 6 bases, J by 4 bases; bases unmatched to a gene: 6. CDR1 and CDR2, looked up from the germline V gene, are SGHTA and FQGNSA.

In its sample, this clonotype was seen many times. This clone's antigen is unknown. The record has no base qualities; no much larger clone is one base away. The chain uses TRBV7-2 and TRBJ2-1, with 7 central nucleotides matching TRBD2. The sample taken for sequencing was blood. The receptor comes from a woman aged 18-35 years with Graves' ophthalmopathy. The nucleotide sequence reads TGTGCCAGCAGAAGCGCGGGAGAATACAATGAGCAGTTCTTC. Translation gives CASRSAGEYNEQFF. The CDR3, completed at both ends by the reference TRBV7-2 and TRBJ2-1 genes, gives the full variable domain GAGVSQSPSNKVTEKGKDVELRCDPISGHTALYWYRQSLGQGLEFLIYFQGNSAPDKSGLPSDRFSAERTGGSVSTLTIQRTQQEDSAVYLCASRSAGEYNEQFFGPGTRLTVL.